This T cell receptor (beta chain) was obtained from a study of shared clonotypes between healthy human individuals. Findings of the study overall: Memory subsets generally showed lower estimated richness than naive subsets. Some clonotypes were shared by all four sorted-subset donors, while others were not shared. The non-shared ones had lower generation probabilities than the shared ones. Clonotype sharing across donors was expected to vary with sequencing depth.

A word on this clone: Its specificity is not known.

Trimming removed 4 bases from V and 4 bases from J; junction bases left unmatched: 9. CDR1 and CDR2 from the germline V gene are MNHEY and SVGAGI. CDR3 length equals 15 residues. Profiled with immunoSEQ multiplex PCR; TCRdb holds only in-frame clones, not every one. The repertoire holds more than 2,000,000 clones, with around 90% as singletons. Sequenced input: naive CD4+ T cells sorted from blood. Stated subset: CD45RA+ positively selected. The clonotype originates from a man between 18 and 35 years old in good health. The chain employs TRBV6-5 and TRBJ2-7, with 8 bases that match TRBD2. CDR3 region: CASSSGPGGPYEQYF. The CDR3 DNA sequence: TGTGCCAGCAGTTCGGGGCCGGGGGGGCCATACGAGCAGTACTTC.